The rows below give T cell receptor beta chains drawn from one sample of a study of blood T cell repertoires in COVID-19. TCRdb's copy holds only in-frame clones and misses some; the assay was immunoSEQ multiplex PCR. Here the sample spans 200,000 to 300,000 clones, about 93% being singletons. Sequences were obtained from peripheral blood. Receptors originate from a man in his thirties or forties with COVID-19, enrolled during active disease. CDR3s include the opening cysteine and the closing phenylalanine or tryptophan. Each record gives: clone size, J gene, V gene, D gene, CDR3 protein, CDR3 DNA. D genes are given only for firm matches. Some rows mark clone size as missing; the rest say once, few, many or name a class of expanded clone.

clone size: .; J gene: TRBJ2-7; V gene: TRBV20-1; D gene: TRBD1; CDR3 protein: CSASGQGGGYEQYF; CDR3 DNA: TGCAGTGCTAGTGGACAGGGTGGTGGATACGAGCAGTACTTC
clone size: .; J gene: TRBJ1-5; V gene: TRBV2; D gene: TRBD1; CDR3 protein: CASSQDRGKNSNQPQHF; CDR3 DNA: TGTGCCAGCAGTCAGGACAGGGGTAAAAATAGCAATCAGCCCCAGCATTTT
clone size: .; J gene: TRBJ2-5; V gene: TRBV11-2; D gene: TRBD2; CDR3 protein: CASSFPTSGGWETQYF; CDR3 DNA: TGTGCCAGCAGCTTTCCGACTAGCGGGGGCTGGGAGACCCAGTACTTC
clone size: .; J gene: TRBJ1-2; V gene: TRBV5-1; D gene: .; CDR3 protein: CASTLEQGNGYTF; CDR3 DNA: TGCGCCAGCACCTTAGAGCAGGGGAATGGCTACACCTTC
clone size: .; J gene: TRBJ1-2; V gene: TRBV6-5; D gene: TRBD1; CDR3 protein: CASSYSGQPYYGYTF; CDR3 DNA: TGTGCCAGCAGTTACTCGGGACAGCCCTACTATGGCTACACCTTC
clone size: .; J gene: TRBJ2-7; V gene: TRBV5-1; D gene: TRBD1; CDR3 protein: CASSLAVQGVSYEQYF; CDR3 DNA: TGCGCCAGCAGCTTGGCGGTACAGGGGGTCTCCTACGAGCAGTACTTC
clone size: .; J gene: TRBJ2-2; V gene: TRBV7-9; D gene: .; CDR3 protein: CASSSPAGSGELFF; CDR3 DNA: TGTGCCAGCAGCTCCCCGGCAGGGTCCGGGGAGCTGTTTTTT
clone size: .; J gene: TRBJ1-1; V gene: TRBV4-2; D gene: TRBD1; CDR3 protein: CASSQDHTGGGNTEAFF; CDR3 DNA: TGTGCCAGCAGCCAAGATCACACAGGGGGAGGCAACACTGAAGCTTTCTTT
clone size: .; J gene: TRBJ1-2; V gene: TRBV27; D gene: TRBD1; CDR3 protein: CASRTTGLDGYTF; CDR3 DNA: TGTGCCAGCAGGACGACAGGGTTGGATGGCTACACCTTC
clone size: .; J gene: TRBJ2-2; V gene: TRBV6-1; D gene: TRBD1; CDR3 protein: CASSAPDRGNTGELFF; CDR3 DNA: TGTGCCAGCAGTGCCCCGGACAGGGGGAACACCGGGGAGCTGTTTTTT
clone size: .; J gene: TRBJ1-5; V gene: TRBV6-5; D gene: .; CDR3 protein: CASTAGTKSNQPQHF; CDR3 DNA: TGTGCCAGCACCGCCGGGACAAAGAGCAATCAGCCCCAGCATTTT
clone size: few; J gene: TRBJ2-1; V gene: TRBV7-9; D gene: .; CDR3 protein: CASSLVAGAPYNEQFF; CDR3 DNA: TGTGCCAGCAGCTTAGTGGCAGGGGCCCCATACAATGAGCAGTTCTTC
clone size: many; J gene: TRBJ1-1; V gene: TRBV12-3/TRBV12-4; D gene: .; CDR3 protein: CASSFERNTEAFF; CDR3 DNA: TGTGCCAGCAGTTTTGAGCGGAACACTGAAGCTTTCTTT
clone size: .; J gene: TRBJ2-1; V gene: TRBV5-6; D gene: .; CDR3 protein: CASSLAGGANPRAQFF; CDR3 DNA: TGTGCCAGCAGCTTGGCCGGCGGGGCCAACCCCCGGGCGCAGTTCTTC
clone size: .; J gene: TRBJ2-7; V gene: TRBV9; D gene: .; CDR3 protein: CASSVGFGTRDYEQYF; CDR3 DNA: TGTGCCAGCAGCGTGGGGTTTGGTACGAGGGACTACGAGCAGTACTTC
clone size: .; J gene: TRBJ2-1; V gene: TRBV9; D gene: TRBD2; CDR3 protein: CASSVGPAGGGNEQFF; CDR3 DNA: TGTGCCAGCAGCGTAGGGCCAGCGGGGGGCGGTAATGAGCAGTTCTTC
clone size: .; J gene: TRBJ1-1; V gene: TRBV7-6; D gene: .; CDR3 protein: CASSFTPPGERAEAFF; CDR3 DNA: TGTGCCAGCAGCTTTACCCCTCCCGGGGAGAGGGCTGAAGCTTTCTTT
clone size: .; J gene: TRBJ1-6; V gene: TRBV16; D gene: .; CDR3 protein: CASSQYGYNSPLHF; CDR3 DNA: TGTGCCAGCAGCCAATACGGGTATAATTCACCCCTCCACTTT
clone size: .; J gene: TRBJ2-3; V gene: TRBV7-9; D gene: TRBD1; CDR3 protein: CASSLEGATGTQYF; CDR3 DNA: TGTGCCAGCAGCTTAGAGGGGGCAACAGGTACGCAGTATTTT
clone size: .; J gene: TRBJ1-2; V gene: TRBV14; D gene: .; CDR3 protein: CASSQEAAPGSGGYTF; CDR3 DNA: TGTGCCAGCAGCCAAGAGGCCGCCCCCGGATCGGGGGGCTACACCTTC
clone size: .; J gene: TRBJ2-5; V gene: TRBV11-2; D gene: TRBD2; CDR3 protein: CASSLDWERGLAGGETQYF; CDR3 DNA: TGTGCCAGCAGCTTAGATTGGGAGAGGGGACTAGCGGGAGGAGAGACCCAGTACTTC
clone size: .; J gene: TRBJ2-7; V gene: TRBV3-1/TRBV3-2; D gene: TRBD1; CDR3 protein: CASSPTWTGGFYEQYF; CDR3 DNA: TGTGCCAGCAGCCCGACCTGGACAGGGGGTTTCTACGAGCAGTACTTC
clone size: once; J gene: TRBJ1-1; V gene: TRBV3-1/TRBV3-2; D gene: .; CDR3 protein: CASSQHKNTEAFF; CDR3 DNA: TGTGCCAGCAGCCAGCACAAGAACACTGAAGCTTTCTTT
clone size: .; J gene: TRBJ2-7; V gene: TRBV27; D gene: .; CDR3 protein: CASSLGAVWYF; CDR3 DNA: TGTGCCAGCAGTTTGGGGGCTGTCTGGTACTTC
clone size: .; J gene: TRBJ1-2; V gene: TRBV2; D gene: .; CDR3 protein: CASSELQKNYGYTF; CDR3 DNA: TGTGCCAGCAGTGAACTACAGAAGAACTATGGCTACACCTTC